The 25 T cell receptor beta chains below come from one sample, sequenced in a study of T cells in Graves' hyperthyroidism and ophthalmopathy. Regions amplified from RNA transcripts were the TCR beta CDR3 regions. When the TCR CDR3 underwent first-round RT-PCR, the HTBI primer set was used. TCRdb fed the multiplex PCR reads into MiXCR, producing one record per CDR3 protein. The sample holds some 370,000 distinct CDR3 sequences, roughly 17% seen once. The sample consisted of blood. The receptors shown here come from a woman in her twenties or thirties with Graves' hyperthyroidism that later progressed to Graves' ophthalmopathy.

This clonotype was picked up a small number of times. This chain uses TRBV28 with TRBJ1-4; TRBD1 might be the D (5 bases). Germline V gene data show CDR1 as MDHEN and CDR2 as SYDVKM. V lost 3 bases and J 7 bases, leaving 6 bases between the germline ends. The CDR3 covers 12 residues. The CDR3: CASSLQGEKLFF. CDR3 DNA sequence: TGTGCCAGCAGTTTGCAGGGTGAAAAACTGTTTTTT.

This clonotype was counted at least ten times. Here the CDR3 reads CSVAGTAKETQYF. CDR3 DNA sequence: TGCAGCGTTGCTGGGACAGCAAAAGAGACCCAGTACTTC. The chain is built from TRBV29-1 and TRBJ2-5; 7 positions match TRBD1. The CDR3 extends over 13 amino acids. The V segment lost 4 bases and the J segment 3 bases; nucleotides outside the gene matches: 5. Looked up from germline, CDR1 is SQVTM and CDR2 is ANQGSEA. Together with reference TRBV29-1 and TRBJ2-5, the CDR3 gives the full variable domain: SAVISQKPSRDICQRGTSLTIQCQVDSQVTMMFWYRQQPGQSLTLIATANQGSEATYESGFVIDKFPISRPNLTFSTLTVSNMSPEDSSIYLCSVAGTAKETQYFGPGTRLLVL.

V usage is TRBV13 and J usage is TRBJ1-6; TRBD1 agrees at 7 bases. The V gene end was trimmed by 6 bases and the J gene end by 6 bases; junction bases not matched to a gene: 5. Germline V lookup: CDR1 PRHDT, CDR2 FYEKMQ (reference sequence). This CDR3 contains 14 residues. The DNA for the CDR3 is TGTGCCAGCAGTCAAGGACAGGTTAATTCACCCCTCCACTTT. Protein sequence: CASSQGQVNSPLHF.

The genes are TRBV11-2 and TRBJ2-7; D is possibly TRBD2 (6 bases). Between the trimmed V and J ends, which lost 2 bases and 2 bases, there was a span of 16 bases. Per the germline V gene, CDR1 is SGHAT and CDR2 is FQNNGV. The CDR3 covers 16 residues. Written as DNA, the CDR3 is TGTGCCAGCAGCTTAAGGTTCGGAGGGGAGACCTACGAGCAGTACTTC. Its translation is CASSLRFGGETYEQYF.

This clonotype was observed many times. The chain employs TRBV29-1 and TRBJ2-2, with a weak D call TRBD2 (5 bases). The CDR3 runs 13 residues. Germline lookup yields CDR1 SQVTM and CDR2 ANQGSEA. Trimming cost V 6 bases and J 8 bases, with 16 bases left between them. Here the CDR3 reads CSVGLDLRGELFF. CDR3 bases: TGCAGCGTCGGACTCGATCTTAGGGGGGAGCTGTTTTTT.

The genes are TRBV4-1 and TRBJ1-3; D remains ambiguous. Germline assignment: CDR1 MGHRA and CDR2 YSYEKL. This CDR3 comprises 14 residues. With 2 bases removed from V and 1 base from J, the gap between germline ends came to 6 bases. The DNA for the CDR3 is TGCGCCAGCAGCCAACCGGGATCTGGAAACACCATATATTTT. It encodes CASSQPGSGNTIYF.

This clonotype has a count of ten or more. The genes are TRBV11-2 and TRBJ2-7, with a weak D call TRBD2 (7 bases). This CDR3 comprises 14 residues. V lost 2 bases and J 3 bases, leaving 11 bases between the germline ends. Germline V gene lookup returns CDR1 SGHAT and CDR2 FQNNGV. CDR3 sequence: CASSLMRGHYEQYF. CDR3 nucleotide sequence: TGTGCCAGCAGCTTAATGCGGGGGCACTACGAGCAGTACTTC. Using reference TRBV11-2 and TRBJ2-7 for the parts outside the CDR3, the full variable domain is EAGVAQSPRYKIIEKRQSVAFWCNPISGHATLYWYQQILGQGPKLLIQFQNNGVVDDSQLPKDRFSAERLKGVDSTLKIQPAKLEDSAVYLCASSLMRGHYEQYFGPGTRLTVT.

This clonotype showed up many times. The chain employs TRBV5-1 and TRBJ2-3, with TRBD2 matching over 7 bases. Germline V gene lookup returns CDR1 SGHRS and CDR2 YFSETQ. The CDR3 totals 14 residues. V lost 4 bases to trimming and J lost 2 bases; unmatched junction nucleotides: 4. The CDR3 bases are TGCGCCAGCAGCCACGGGACTACCACAGATACGCAGTATTTT. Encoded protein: CASSHGTTTDTQYF.

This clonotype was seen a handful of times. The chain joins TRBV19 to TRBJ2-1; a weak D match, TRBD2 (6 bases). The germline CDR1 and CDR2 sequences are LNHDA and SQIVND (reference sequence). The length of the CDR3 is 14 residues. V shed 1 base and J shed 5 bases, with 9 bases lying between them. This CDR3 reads CASSIAGGNNEQFF. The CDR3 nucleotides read TGTGCCAGTAGTATAGCTGGGGGGAACAATGAGCAGTTCTTC. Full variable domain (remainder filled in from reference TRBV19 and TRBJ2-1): DGGITQSPKYLFRKEGQNVTLSCEQNLNHDAMYWYRQDPGQGLRLIYYSQIVNDFQKGDIAEGYSVSREKKESFPLTVTSAQKNPTAFYLCASSIAGGNNEQFFGPGTRLTVL.

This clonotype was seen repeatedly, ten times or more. The CDR3 bases are TGTGCCAGCAGCTGGGGGACCTCGAGCTCCTACGAGCAGTACTTC. It encodes CASSWGTSSSYEQYF. The chain couples TRBV11-2 to TRBJ2-7; either TRBD1 or TRBD2 may fit D (5 bases each). The CDR3 contains 15 residues. The ends were cut back, 4 bases at V and 0 bases at J, with 13 bases in the middle. The germline gives CDR1 SGHAT, CDR2 FQNNGV.

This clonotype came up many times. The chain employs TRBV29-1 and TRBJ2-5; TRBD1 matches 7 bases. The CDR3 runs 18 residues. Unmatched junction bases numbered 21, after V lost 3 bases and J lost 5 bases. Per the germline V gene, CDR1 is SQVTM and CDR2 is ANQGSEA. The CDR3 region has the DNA TGCAGCGTTGAGATTGTTTTGGGGGCAGGGGGTAAGGCGGAGACCCAGTACTTC. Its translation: CSVEIVLGAGGKAETQYF.

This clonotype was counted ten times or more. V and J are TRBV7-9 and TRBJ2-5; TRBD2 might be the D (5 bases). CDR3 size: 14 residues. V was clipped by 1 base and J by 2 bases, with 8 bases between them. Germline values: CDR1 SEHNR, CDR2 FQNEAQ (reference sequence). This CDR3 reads CASSLERQQETQYF. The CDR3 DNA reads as TGTGCCAGCAGCTTAGAGCGGCAGCAAGAGACCCAGTACTTC.

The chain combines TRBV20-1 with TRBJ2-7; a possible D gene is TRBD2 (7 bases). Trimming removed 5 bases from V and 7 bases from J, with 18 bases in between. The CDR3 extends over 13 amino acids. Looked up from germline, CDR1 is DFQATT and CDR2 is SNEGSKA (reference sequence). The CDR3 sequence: CSARYGGAGEQYF. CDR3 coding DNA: TGCAGTGCTCGCTATGGGGGGGCGGGTGAGCAGTACTTC.

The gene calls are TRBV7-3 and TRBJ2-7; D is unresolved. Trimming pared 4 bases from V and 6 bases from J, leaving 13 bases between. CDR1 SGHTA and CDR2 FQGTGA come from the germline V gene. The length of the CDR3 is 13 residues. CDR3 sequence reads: CASSSPPLAEQYF. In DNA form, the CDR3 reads TGTGCCAGCAGCTCACCGCCCTTAGCCGAGCAGTACTTC.

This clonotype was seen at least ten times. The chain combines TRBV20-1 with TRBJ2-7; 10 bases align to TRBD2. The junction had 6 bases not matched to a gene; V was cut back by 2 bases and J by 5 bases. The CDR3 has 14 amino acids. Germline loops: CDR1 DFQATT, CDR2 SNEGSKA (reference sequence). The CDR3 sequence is CSARPSGTSDEQYF. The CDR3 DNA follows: TGCAGTGCTAGACCCAGCGGGACTAGCGACGAGCAGTACTTC.

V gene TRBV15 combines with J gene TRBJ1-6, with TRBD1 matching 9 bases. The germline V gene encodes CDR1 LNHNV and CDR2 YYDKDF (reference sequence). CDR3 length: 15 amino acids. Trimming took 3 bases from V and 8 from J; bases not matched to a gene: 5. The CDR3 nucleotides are TGTGCCACCAGCAGTGGGACAGGGTGGGATTCACCCCTCCACTTT. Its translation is CATSSGTGWDSPLHF.

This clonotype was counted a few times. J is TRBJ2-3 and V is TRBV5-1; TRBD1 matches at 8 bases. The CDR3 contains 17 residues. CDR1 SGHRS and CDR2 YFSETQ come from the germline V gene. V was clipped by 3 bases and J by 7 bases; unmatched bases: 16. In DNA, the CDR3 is TGCGCCAGCAGCTCGCGTCGAGGGCAGGGGGCCCAGTATACGCAGTATTTT. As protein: CASSSRRGQGAQYTQYF. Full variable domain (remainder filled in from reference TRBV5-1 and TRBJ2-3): KAGVTQTPRYLIKTRGQQVTLSCSPISGHRSVSWYQQTPGQGLQFLFEYFSETQRNKGNFPGRFSGRQFSNSRSEMNVSTLELGDSALYLCASSSRRGQGAQYTQYFGPGTRLTVL.

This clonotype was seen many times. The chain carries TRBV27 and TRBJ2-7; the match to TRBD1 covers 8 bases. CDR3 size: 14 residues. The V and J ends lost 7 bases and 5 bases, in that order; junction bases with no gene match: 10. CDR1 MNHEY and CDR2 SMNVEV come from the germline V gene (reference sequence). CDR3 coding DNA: TGTGCCAGCAAACCCGCGACAGGGGACCACGAGCAGTACTTC. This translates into CASKPATGDHEQYF.

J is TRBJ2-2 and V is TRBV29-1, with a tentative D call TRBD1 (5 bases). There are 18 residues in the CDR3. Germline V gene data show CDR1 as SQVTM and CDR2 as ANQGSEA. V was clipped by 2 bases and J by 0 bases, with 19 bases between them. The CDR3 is CSVELVPIRQSNTGELFF. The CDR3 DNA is TGCAGCGTTGAACTGGTGCCAATTCGACAGTCGAACACCGGGGAGCTGTTTTTT.

The CDR3 nucleotides read TGTGCCAGCAGCTTAGAACCCTGGGGGGGCGGGGAGCTGTTTTTT. This gives the protein CASSLEPWGGGELFF. The V and J genes are TRBV11-2 and TRBJ2-2; 7 nucleotides match TRBD2. V dropped 0 bases and J dropped 7; count of bases not matched to a gene: 5. The germline V gene encodes CDR1 SGHAT and CDR2 FQNNGV. The CDR3 totals 15 residues.

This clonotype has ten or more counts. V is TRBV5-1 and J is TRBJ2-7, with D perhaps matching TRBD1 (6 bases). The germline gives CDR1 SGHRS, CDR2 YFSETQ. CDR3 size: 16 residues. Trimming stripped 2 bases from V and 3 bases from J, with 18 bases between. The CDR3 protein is CASSLPRGRVDYEQYF. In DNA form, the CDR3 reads TGCGCCAGCAGCTTACCCAGGGGCCGGGTGGACTACGAGCAGTACTTC.

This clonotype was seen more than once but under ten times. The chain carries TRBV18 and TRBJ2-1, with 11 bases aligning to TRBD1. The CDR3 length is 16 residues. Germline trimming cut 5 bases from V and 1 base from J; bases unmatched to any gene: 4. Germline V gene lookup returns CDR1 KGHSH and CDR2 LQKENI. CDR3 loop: CASSSGQGGSYNEQFF. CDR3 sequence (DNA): TGTGCCAGCTCATCGGGACAGGGGGGGTCCTACAATGAGCAGTTCTTC.

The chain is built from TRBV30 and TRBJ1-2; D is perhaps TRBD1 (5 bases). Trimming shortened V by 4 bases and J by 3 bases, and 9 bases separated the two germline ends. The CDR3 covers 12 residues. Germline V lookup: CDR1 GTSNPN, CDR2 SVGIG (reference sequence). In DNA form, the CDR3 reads TGTGCCTGGAAGGGACTGGACTATGGCTACACCTTC. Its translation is CAWKGLDYGYTF.

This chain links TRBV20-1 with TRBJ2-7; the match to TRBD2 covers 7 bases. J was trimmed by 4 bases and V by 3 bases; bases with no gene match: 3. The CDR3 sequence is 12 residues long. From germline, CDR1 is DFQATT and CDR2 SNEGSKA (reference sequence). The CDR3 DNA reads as TGCAGTGCTAGGGGGAGGGGATACGAGCAGTACTTC. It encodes CSARGRGYEQYF.

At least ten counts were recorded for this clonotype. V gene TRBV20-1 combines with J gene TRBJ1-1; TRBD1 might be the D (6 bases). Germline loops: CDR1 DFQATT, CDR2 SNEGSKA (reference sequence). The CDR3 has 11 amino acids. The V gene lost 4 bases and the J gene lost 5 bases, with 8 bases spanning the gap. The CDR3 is CSANRDTEAFF. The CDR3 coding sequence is TGCAGTGCTAACAGGGATACTGAAGCTTTCTTT.